The sequence of this T cell receptor beta chain was determined in a study of T cells in Graves' hyperthyroidism and ophthalmopathy. The study's findings and limits: The model's output predicted ophthalmopathy at a median of around 6.9 months prior to onset. In blood, most of the thyroid clonotypes expanded above 0.001 were also present.

Comment on this clonotype: The target antigen is unknown.

The CDR3 loop spans 14 amino acids. CDR1 and CDR2 (germline): SGHKS, YYEKEE (reference sequence). Trimming left V 2 bases short and J 0 bases short, with 6 bases between. Using RNA transcripts as the source, TCR beta CDR3 regions were amplified. HTBI primers drove first-round RT-PCR of the TCR CDR3. A single record per CDR3 protein comes from TCRdb applying MiXCR to the multiplex PCR reads. The sample carries about 380,000 distinct CDR3 sequences, 13% to 15% recorded once. Patients with uncontrolled infections, other autoimmune diseases, pregnancy or lactation were excluded. The authors took PBMCs from roughly 9.3 ml fresh peripheral blood.

The TCR was taken from a woman aged 25 to 39 with Graves' ophthalmopathy. Sequenced material: blood. The chain carries TRBV5-5 and TRBJ1-5, with D hard to call. The CDR3 reads CASSFPISNQPQHF. DNA for the CDR3: TGTGCCAGCAGCTTCCCTATTAGCAATCAGCCCCAGCATTTT.